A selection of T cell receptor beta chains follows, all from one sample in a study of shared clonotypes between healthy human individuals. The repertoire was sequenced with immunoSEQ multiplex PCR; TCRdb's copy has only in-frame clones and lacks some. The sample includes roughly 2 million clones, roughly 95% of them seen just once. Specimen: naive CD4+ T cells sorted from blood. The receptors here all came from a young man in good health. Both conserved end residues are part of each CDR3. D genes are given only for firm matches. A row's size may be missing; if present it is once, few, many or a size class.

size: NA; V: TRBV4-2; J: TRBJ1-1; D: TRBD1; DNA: TGTGCCAGCAGCCAAGACAGGGGGACTGAAGCTTTCTTT; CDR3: CASSQDRGTEAFF
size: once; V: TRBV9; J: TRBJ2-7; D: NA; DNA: TGTGCCAGCAGCCCAAGGGGGGCTTCCTACGAGCAGTACTTC; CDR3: CASSPRGASYEQYF
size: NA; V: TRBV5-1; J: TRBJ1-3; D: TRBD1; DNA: TGCGCCAGCAGCCACGGACAGGGAAGCTCTGGAAACACCATATATTTT; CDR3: CASSHGQGSSGNTIYF
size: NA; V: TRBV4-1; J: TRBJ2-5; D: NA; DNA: TGCGCCAGCAGCCAAGTGTTCTTTGAGACCCAGTACTTC; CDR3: CASSQVFFETQYF
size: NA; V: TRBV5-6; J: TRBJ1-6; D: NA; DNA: TGTGCCAGCAGCTTGGTGGCATCCGGGCATTCGGGCTCACCCCTCCACTTT; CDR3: CASSLVASGHSGSPLHF
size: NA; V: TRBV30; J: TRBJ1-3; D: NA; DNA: TGTGCCTGGACATGGCAGGGCTCTGGAAACACCATATATTTT; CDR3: CAWTWQGSGNTIYF
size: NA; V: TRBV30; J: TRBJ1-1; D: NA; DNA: TGTGCCTGGAGTCCATTTAACACTGAAGCTTTCTTT; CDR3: CAWSPFNTEAFF
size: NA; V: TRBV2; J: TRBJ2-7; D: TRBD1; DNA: TGTGCCAGCGCCGGGACAGGGAGAACCGAGCAGTACTTC; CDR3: CASAGTGRTEQYF
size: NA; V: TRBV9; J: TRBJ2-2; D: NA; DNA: TGTGCCAGCAGCGTAGGCGGAGCGACGAACACCGGGGAGCTGTTTTTT; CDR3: CASSVGGATNTGELFF
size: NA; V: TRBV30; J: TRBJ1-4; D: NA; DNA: TGTGCCTGGAGCGGTGGTTATAATGAAAAACTGTTTTTT; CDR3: CAWSGGYNEKLFF
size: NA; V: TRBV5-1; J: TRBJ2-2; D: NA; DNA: TGCGCCAGCAGCGTTGACCCTTCCAGCGGGGAGCTGTTTTTT; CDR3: CASSVDPSSGELFF
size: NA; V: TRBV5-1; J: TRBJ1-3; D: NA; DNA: TGCGCCAGCAGCCTCAGGGGTCTTGGAAACACCATATATTTT; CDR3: CASSLRGLGNTIYF
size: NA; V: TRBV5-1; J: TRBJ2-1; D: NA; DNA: TGCGCCAGCAGTCTCAGGGGAGACACAACCTACAATGAGCAGTTCTTC; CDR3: CASSLRGDTTYNEQFF
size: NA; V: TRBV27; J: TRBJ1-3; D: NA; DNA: TGTGCCAGCCGAGACAGCGCCTCTGGAAACACCATATATTTT; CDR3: CASRDSASGNTIYF
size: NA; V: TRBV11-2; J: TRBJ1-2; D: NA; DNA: TGTGCCAGCAGCTATAGGGGCAGGGCAAACTATGGCTACACCTTC; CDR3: CASSYRGRANYGYTF
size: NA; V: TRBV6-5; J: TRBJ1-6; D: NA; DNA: TGTGCCAGCAGCCGCGACAGGACCAATTCACCCCTCCACTTT; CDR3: CASSRDRTNSPLHF
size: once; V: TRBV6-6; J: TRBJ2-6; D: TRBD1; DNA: TGTGCCAGCAGTTTACAAACAGGGGCTGGGGCCAACGTCCTGACTTTC; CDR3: CASSLQTGAGANVLTF
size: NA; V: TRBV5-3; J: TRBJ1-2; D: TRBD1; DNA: TGTGCCAGAAGCTTACAGGGGACCTTCAACTATGGCTACACCTTC; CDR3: CARSLQGTFNYGYTF
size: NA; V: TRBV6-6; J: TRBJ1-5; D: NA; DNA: TGTGCCAGCAGACAGGGATTAGAGCAGCCCCAGCATTTT; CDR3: CASRQGLEQPQHF
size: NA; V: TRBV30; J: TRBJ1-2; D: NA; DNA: TGTGCCTGGCAAGTTCAGGGGTTGACCTATGGCTACACCTTC; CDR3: CAWQVQGLTYGYTF
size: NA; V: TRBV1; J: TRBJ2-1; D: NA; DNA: TGCACCAGCAGCCACTTCTGGTGCGGCACATTTAAGGATGAGCAGTTCTTC; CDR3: CTSSHFWCGTFKDEQFF
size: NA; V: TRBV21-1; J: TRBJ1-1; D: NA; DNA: TGTGCCAGCGGACAGTTCTATGAAGCTTTCTTT; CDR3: CASGQFYEAFF
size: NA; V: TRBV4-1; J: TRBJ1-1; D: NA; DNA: TGCGCCAGCAGCCAAGTCCTGAACACTGAAGCTTTCTTT; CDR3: CASSQVLNTEAFF
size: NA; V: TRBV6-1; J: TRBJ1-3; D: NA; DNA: TGTGCCAGCAGGATTGACGGCTCCCAGGGAAACACCATATATTTT; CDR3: CASRIDGSQGNTIYF
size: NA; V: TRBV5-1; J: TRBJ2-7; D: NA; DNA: TGCGCCAGCAGCTTGGGCACAGTTCCCTACGAGCAGTACTTC; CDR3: CASSLGTVPYEQYF
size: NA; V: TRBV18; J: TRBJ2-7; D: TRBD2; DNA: TGTGCCAGCTCACCAAGGACTAGTCGTTCCCACGAGCAGTACTTC; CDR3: CASSPRTSRSHEQYF
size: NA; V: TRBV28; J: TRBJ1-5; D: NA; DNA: TGTGCCAGCACCGCTCCGGGACGGTACAATCAGCCCCAGCATTTT; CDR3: CASTAPGRYNQPQHF
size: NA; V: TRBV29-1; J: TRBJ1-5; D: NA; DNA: TGCAGCGTGGGGGATGGTAATCAGCCCCAGCATTTT; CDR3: CSVGDGNQPQHF
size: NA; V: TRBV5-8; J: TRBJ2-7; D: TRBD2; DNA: TGTGCCAGCAGCCCCTGGACTAGCGGGAGTACCTACGAGCAGTACTTC; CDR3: CASSPWTSGSTYEQYF
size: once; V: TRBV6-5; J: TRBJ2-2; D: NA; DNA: TGTGCCAGCAGGCCTTTAAGCCGAACTACCGGGGAGCTGTTTTTT; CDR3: CASRPLSRTTGELFF
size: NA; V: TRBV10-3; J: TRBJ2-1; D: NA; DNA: TGTGCCATCAGTGAGTCCCCCAATGAGCAGTTCTTC; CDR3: CAISESPNEQFF
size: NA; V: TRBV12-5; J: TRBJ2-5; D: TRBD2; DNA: TGTGCTAGTGCCAGCGGGGCAGGGCGGGGAGAGACCCAGTACTTC; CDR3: CASASGAGRGETQYF
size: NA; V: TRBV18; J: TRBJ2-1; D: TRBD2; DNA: TGTGCCAGCTCACCCGTAGCGGGGACCTACAATGAGCAGTTCTTC; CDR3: CASSPVAGTYNEQFF
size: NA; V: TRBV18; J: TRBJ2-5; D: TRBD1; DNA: TGTGCCAGCTCACCACCGACCGGGACAGCCCAAGAGACCCAGTACTTC; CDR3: CASSPPTGTAQETQYF
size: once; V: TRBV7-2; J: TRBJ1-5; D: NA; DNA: TGTGCCAGCAGCGCCAGGGAGGGTCAGCCCCAGCATTTT; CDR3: CASSAREGQPQHF
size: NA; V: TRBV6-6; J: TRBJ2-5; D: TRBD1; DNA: TGTGCCAGCAGTTGGGTCGGGACAGGGGAGGAGACCCAGTACTTC; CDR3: CASSWVGTGEETQYF
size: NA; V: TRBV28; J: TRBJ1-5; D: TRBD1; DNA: TGTGCCAGCAGTTTTCCGTCGGGACAGGGGGTCAACAATCAGCCCCAGCATTTT; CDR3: CASSFPSGQGVNNQPQHF
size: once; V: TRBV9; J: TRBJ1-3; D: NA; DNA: TGTGCCAGCAGCGTAGAGCCGACAATCTCTGGAAACACCATATATTTT; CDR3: CASSVEPTISGNTIYF
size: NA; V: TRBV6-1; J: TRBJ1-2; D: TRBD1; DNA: TGTGCCAGCAGGGACTTGACAGGGAACTATGGCTACACCTTC; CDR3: CASRDLTGNYGYTF
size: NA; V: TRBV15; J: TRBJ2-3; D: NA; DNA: TGTGCCACCAGCGGGTGGGATACGCAGTATTTT; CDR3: CATSGWDTQYF
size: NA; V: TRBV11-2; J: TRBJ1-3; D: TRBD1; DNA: TGTGCCAGCAGCTCCCGTACAGGGGTCGGAAACACCATATATTTT; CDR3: CASSSRTGVGNTIYF
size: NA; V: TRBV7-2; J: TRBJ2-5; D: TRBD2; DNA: TGTGCCAGCAGCTTAATTTCGGGACTAGCGGGAGAGACCCAGTACTTC; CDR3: CASSLISGLAGETQYF
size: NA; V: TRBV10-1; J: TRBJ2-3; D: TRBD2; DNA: TGCGCCAGCAGCCTGACTAGCGGCACTAGCACAGATACGCAGTATTTT; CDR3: CASSLTSGTSTDTQYF
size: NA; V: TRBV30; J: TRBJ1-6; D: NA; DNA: TGTGCCTGGAGTCTGGCAGGGCCCAGGCCCCTCCACTTT; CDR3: CAWSLAGPRPLHF
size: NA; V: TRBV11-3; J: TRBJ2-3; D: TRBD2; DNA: TGTGCCAGCAGCTTACGGACTAGCGGGAGCACAGATACGCAGTATTTT; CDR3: CASSLRTSGSTDTQYF
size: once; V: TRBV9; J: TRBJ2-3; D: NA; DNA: TGTGCCAGCAGCGTACGGCAGGGAGGGGGGACAGATACGCAGTATTTT; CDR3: CASSVRQGGGTDTQYF
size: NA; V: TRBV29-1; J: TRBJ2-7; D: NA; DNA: TGCAGCGCCCCGTCAAGCGGCGAGCAGTACTTC; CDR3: CSAPSSGEQYF
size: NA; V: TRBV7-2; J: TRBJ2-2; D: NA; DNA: TGTGCCAGCAGCTTAGCGGGGACGAACACCGGGGAGCTGTTTTTT; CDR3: CASSLAGTNTGELFF